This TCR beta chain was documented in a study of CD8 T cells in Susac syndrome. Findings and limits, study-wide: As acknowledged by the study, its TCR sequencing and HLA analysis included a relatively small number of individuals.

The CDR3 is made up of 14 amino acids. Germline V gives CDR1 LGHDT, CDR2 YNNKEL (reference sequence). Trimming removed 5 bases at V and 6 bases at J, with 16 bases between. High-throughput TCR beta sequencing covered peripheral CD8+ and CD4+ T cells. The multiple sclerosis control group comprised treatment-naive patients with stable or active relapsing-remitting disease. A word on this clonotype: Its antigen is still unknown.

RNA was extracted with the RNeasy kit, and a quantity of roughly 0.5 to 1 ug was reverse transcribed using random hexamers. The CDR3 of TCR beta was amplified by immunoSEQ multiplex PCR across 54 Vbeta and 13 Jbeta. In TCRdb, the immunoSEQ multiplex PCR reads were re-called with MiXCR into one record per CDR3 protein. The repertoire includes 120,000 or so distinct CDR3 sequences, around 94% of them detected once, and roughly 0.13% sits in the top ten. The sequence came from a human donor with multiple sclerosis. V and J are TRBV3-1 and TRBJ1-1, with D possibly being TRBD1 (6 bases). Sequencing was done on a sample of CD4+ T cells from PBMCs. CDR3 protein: CASSSTAGASEAFF. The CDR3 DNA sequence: TGTGCCAGCAGCTCCACGGCAGGGGCATCTGAAGCTTTCTTT.